The 32 T cell receptor beta chains given below trace back to one sample, sequenced in a study of T cell responses to AZD1222 COVID-19 vaccine. Clones were sequenced by immunoSEQ multiplex PCR, and TCRdb holds only the in-frame ones, with some missing. The sample includes approximately 110,000 clones, roughly 89% seen only once; the top ten take 44%. The sample here was peripheral blood, taken 28 days after the second AZD1222 dose. These receptor sequences come from an adult who received the AZD1222 COVID-19 vaccine.

The V call is TRBV7-9, the J call TRBJ1-2, with unresolved D. Trimming took 5 bases from V and 7 from J, leaving 14 bases between them. CDR1 is SEHNR and CDR2 is FQNEAQ in the germline V gene (reference sequence). The CDR3 sequence is 13 residues long. In DNA, the CDR3 is TGTGCCAGCAGCCTCGAGGAGGGTGTTGGCTACACCTTC. Translation: CASSLEEGVGYTF.

The V call is TRBV7-2, the J call TRBJ2-7, with 7 bases identical to TRBD1. The CDR3 runs 15 residues. With 6 bases clipped from V and 1 base from J, the junction kept 9 bases outside the gene matches. CDR1 is SGHTA, CDR2 FQGNSA, per germline. The CDR3 DNA reads TGTGCCAGCAGTCGAAATACAGGGGAATCCTACGAGCAGTACTTC. Translated, it gives CASSRNTGESYEQYF.

This rearrangement joins TRBV7-2 to TRBJ1-3, with D unclear. The CDR3 has 15 amino acids. CDR1 SGHTA and CDR2 FQGNSA come from the germline V gene. Deletions cut 5 bases from V and 0 bases from J, with 11 bases between. CDR3 DNA: TGTGCCAGCAGCCGGATCCAACGCTCTGGAAACACCATATATTTT. It yields the protein CASSRIQRSGNTIYF.

The rearrangement links TRBV28 to TRBJ2-4, with TRBD1 identical over 7 bases. The CDR3 covers 14 residues. Germline assignment: CDR1 MDHEN and CDR2 SYDVKM. V dropped 6 bases and J dropped 3; count of bases not matched to a gene: 5. In nucleotides, the CDR3 is TGTGCCAGCAGCTCGACAGGGTACAAAAACATTCAGTACTTC. Translation: CASSSTGYKNIQYF.

V gene TRBV29-1 combines with J gene TRBJ1-1; a possible D gene is TRBD1 (5 bases). The germline V and J ends were trimmed by 4 bases and 6 bases, with 12 bases remaining between them. This CDR3 is 12 amino acids long. Germline V gene sequence: CDR1 SQVTM, CDR2 ANQGSEA. The CDR3 DNA sequence: TGCAGCGTTGCGTCAGGGTTGTCTGAAGCTTTCTTT. Its translation: CSVASGLSEAFF. Drawing the rest from reference TRBV29-1 and TRBJ1-1, the complete variable domain is SAVISQKPSRDICQRGTSLTIQCQVDSQVTMMFWYRQQPGQSLTLIATANQGSEATYESGFVIDKFPISRPNLTFSTLTVSNMSPEDSSIYLCSVASGLSEAFFGQGTRLTVV.

The V and J genes are TRBV13 and TRBJ1-1, with no clear D. CDR3 length: 14 amino acids. The V gene's germline CDR1 is PRHDT and CDR2 FYEKMQ (reference sequence). V was shortened by 0 bases and J by 0 bases, with 5 bases between the two germline ends. This CDR3 reads CASSLGGVNTEAFF. CDR3 sequence (DNA): TGTGCCAGCAGCTTAGGGGGTGTGAACACTGAAGCTTTCTTT. Filled out from reference TRBV13 and TRBJ1-1, the complete variable domain reads AAGVIQSPRHLIKEKRETATLKCYPIPRHDTVYWYQQGPGQDPQFLISFYEKMQSDKGSIPDRFSAQQFSDYHSELNMSSLELGDSALYFCASSLGGVNTEAFFGQGTRLTVV.

In its sample, this clone was seen a few times. V and J are TRBV10-1 and TRBJ2-2, with unresolved D. The germline gives CDR1 WNHNN, CDR2 SYGVQD (reference sequence). The CDR3 extends over 15 amino acids. The V end was cut by 5 bases, the J end by 1 base, with 11 bases between. In DNA form, the CDR3 reads TGCGCCAGCAGTAAGATGGCAGGGAACACCGGGGAGCTGTTTTTT. Translating gives CASSKMAGNTGELFF.

The chain employs TRBV13 and TRBJ2-2; 8 bases agree with TRBD2. J was trimmed by 7 bases and V by 0 bases; bases with no gene match: 4. Looked up from germline, CDR1 is PRHDT and CDR2 is FYEKMQ (reference sequence). This CDR3 spans 15 amino acids. DNA of the CDR3: TGTGCCAGCAGCTTAGGTCAGCGGGAGATCGGGGAGCTGTTTTTT. Protein sequence: CASSLGQREIGELFF.

The rearrangement links TRBV28 to TRBJ1-4; D perhaps matches TRBD1 (5 bases). Trimming cost V 7 bases and J 7 bases, with 16 bases left between them. The CDR3 sequence is 14 residues long. In germline, CDR1 is MDHEN, CDR2 SYDVKM. The CDR3 region has the DNA TGTGCCAGCACCACGACCGGGGCGTCTGAAAAACTGTTTTTT. The encoded protein is CASTTTGASEKLFF.

The V call is TRBV7-3, the J call TRBJ2-7; the D is unclear. V shed 0 bases and J shed 3 bases, with 12 bases lying between them. Germline loops: CDR1 SGHTA, CDR2 FQGTGA. This CDR3 comprises 15 residues. DNA of the CDR3: TGTGCCAGCAGCTTAACGCACTCACAGATCTACGAGCAGTACTTC. Translation gives CASSLTHSQIYEQYF.

The chain is built from TRBV3-1 (or the pseudogene TRBV3-2) and TRBJ2-3, with 7 bases fitting TRBD2. The CDR3 sequence is 15 residues long. Losses at the gene ends were 6 bases for V and 0 bases for J; bases not matched to a gene: 6. Germline V lookup: CDR1 LGHDT, CDR2 YNNKEL (reference sequence). This CDR3 reads CASRPAGPSTDTQYF. CDR3 bases: TGTGCCAGCAGGCCAGCGGGACCTAGCACAGATACGCAGTATTTT.

V and J are TRBV7-8 and TRBJ2-7; TRBD2 matches at 7 bases. This CDR3 contains 13 residues. Trimming at V came to 7 bases and at J to 1 base, leaving 4 bases not matched to a gene. Germline V CDR1 and CDR2: SGHVS, FQNEAQ. For the CDR3, the DNA is TGTGCCAGCAACCCGGGGGGTTCCTACGAGCAGTACTTC. Its translation: CASNPGGSYEQYF.

CDR3 protein: CASSLTGLMEKLFF. The CDR3 nucleotides are TGTGCCAGCAGTCTGACAGGGTTGATGGAAAAACTGTTTTTT. J is TRBJ1-4 and V is TRBV6-2 or TRBV6-3; 7 bases are shared with TRBD1. Germline V gene data show CDR1 as MNHEY and CDR2 as SVGEGT. There are 14 residues in the CDR3. V lost 5 bases, J lost 8 bases, and 8 bases stayed unmatched.

This chain links TRBV15 with TRBJ2-3, with a tentative D call TRBD2 (6 bases). This CDR3 has 17 residues. The V gene lost 1 base and the J gene lost 0 bases, with 14 bases spanning the gap. From germline, CDR1 is LNHNV and CDR2 YYDKDF (reference sequence). The CDR3 loop is CATSRGGFGGSTDTQYF. CDR3 DNA sequence: TGTGCCACCAGCAGAGGTGGTTTCGGGGGTAGCACAGATACGCAGTATTTT.

The gene calls are TRBV7-2 and TRBJ2-7; D unresolved. Deletions cut 1 base from V and 0 bases from J, with 7 bases between. CDR1 is SGHTA, CDR2 FQGNSA, per germline. The CDR3 contains 14 residues. CDR3 amino acids: CASSLVGSSYEQYF. DNA for the CDR3: TGTGCCAGCAGCTTAGTAGGTAGCTCCTACGAGCAGTACTTC.

This chain uses TRBV4-1 with TRBJ2-1; 11 bases fit TRBD2. The V and J ends lost 3 bases and 7 bases, in that order; junction bases with no gene match: 5. Per germline, CDR1 MGHRA and CDR2 YSYEKL. The CDR3 runs 15 residues. In nucleotides, the CDR3 is TGCGCCAGCAGCCAGGGAAGACTAGCGGGAAATGAGCAGTTCTTC. This codes for CASSQGRLAGNEQFF.

This clone was recorded only once. The chain couples TRBV28 to TRBJ1-5, with 9 bases identical to TRBD1. The CDR3 extends over 15 amino acids. Germline CDR1 MDHEN, CDR2 SYDVKM. V lost 2 bases, J lost 4 bases, and 3 bases stayed unmatched. CDR3 coding DNA: TGTGCCAGCAGTTTACCACAGGGGGCGAATCAGCCCCAGCATTTT. It specifies CASSLPQGANQPQHF.

The CDR3 loop reads CASSLDRGPGNTIYF. The CDR3 DNA reads as TGTGCCAGCAGTCTCGACAGGGGGCCCGGAAACACCATATATTTT. J is TRBJ1-3 and V is TRBV5-8; TRBD1 matches at 10 bases. This CDR3 is 15 amino acids long. V trimming: 5 bases; J trimming: 4 bases; junction bases outside the gene matches: 6. Looked up from germline, CDR1 is SGHTS and CDR2 is YDEGEE.

The CDR3 is CASSVQGTAYEQYF. The CDR3 coding sequence is TGTGCCAGCAGCGTACAGGGGACAGCCTACGAGCAGTACTTC. This rearrangement joins TRBV11-2 to TRBJ2-7; 7 positions match TRBD1. This CDR3 contains 14 residues. Germline V lookup: CDR1 SGHAT, CDR2 FQNNGV. V shed 5 bases and J 2 bases; nucleotides not matched to a gene: 6.

As concerns this clone: Its ends do not fully match the called genes, so a read error is possible. The chain carries TRBV27 and TRBJ1-1, with D perhaps TRBD1 (5 bases). The CDR3 sequence is 13 residues long. Germline V gives CDR1 MNHEY, CDR2 SMNVEV (reference sequence). The CDR3 sequence: CASSFVQETEAFF. The DNA for the CDR3 is TGTGCCAGCAGTTTTGTACAGGAGACTGAGGCTTTCTTT.

The chain uses TRBV29-1 and TRBJ1-4; 7 nucleotides line up with TRBD1. The trim removed 4 bases at V and 4 bases at J, leaving 12 bases unmatched. Germline values: CDR1 SQVTM, CDR2 ANQGSEA. The CDR3 has 16 residues. The CDR3 is CSVVQTGVLSNEKLFF. In DNA, the CDR3 is TGCAGCGTTGTCCAAACAGGGGTGTTGAGTAATGAAAAACTGTTTTTT. Using reference TRBV29-1 and TRBJ1-4 for the parts outside the CDR3, the full variable domain is SAVISQKPSRDICQRGTSLTIQCQVDSQVTMMFWYRQQPGQSLTLIATANQGSEATYESGFVIDKFPISRPNLTFSTLTVSNMSPEDSSIYLCSVVQTGVLSNEKLFFGSGTQLSVL.

V is TRBV7-8 and J is TRBJ1-3; tentative D call: TRBD1 (6 bases). V shed 5 bases and J shed 5 bases, with 13 bases lying between them. The CDR3 totals 14 residues. The germline V gene has CDR1 SGHVS and CDR2 FQNEAQ. The CDR3 DNA is TGTGCCAGCAGCCCGCCGGACAGAAGAAACACCATATATTTT. Translated, it gives CASSPPDRRNTIYF.

The CDR3 here is CATSRSGELFF. CDR3 in DNA: TGTGCCACCAGCCGGTCCGGGGAGCTGTTTTTT. The chain has TRBV24-1 and TRBJ2-2; D is ambiguous. The CDR3 contains 11 residues. Germline CDR1 is KGHDR and CDR2 is SFDVKD. Deletions cut 7 bases from V and 6 bases from J, with 5 bases between.

V is TRBV27 and J is TRBJ1-3; no reliable D call. There are 14 residues in the CDR3. Germline V gene lookup returns CDR1 MNHEY and CDR2 SMNVEV (reference sequence). Between the trimmed V and J ends, which lost 2 bases and 4 bases, there was a span of 9 bases. CDR3 coding DNA: TGTGCCAGCAGTTTAGGGAAAGGCGGAAACACCATATATTTT. Translated: CASSLGKGGNTIYF.

The V and J genes are TRBV11-1 and TRBJ2-7; the match to TRBD2 covers 8 bases. The CDR3 has 15 amino acids. Germline trimming cut 5 bases from V and 5 bases from J; bases unmatched to any gene: 11. Germline V CDR1 and CDR2: SGHAT, FQDESV (reference sequence). The CDR3 spells CASSPLLAVGNEQYF. CDR3 sequence (DNA): TGTGCCAGCAGCCCTTTACTAGCGGTCGGGAACGAGCAGTACTTC.

CDR3 in DNA: TGTGCCAGCAGTTACTCGAATCCAGGGGCTAACTATGGCTACACCTTC. Its translation is CASSYSNPGANYGYTF. The chain has TRBV6-5 and TRBJ1-2; the D gene is possibly TRBD1 (6 bases). The CDR3 loop spans 16 amino acids. Germline CDR1 is MNHEY and CDR2 is SVGAGI. V shed 0 bases and J shed 0 bases, with 11 bases lying between them.

This chain links TRBV7-9 with TRBJ1-1; unclear D gene. Trimming removed 0 bases at V and 4 bases at J, with 12 bases between. The CDR3 extends over 15 amino acids. Germline V gene sequence: CDR1 SEHNR, CDR2 FQNEAQ (reference sequence). In DNA, the CDR3 is TGTGCCAGCAGCTTAGCCCTTGCGGGGATCACTGAAGCTTTCTTT. Translation: CASSLALAGITEAFF.

This sequence joins TRBV3-1 (or the pseudogene TRBV3-2) and TRBJ2-1; 12 bases fit TRBD2. With 1 base clipped from V and 7 bases from J, the junction kept 8 bases outside the gene matches. CDR3 length equals 17 residues. Per germline, CDR1 LGHDT and CDR2 YNNKEL (reference sequence). CDR3 residues: CASSQGGLAGSGNEQFF. Here the CDR3 DNA reads TGTGCCAGCAGCCAAGGTGGACTAGCGGGGAGTGGTAATGAGCAGTTCTTC.

The V gene is TRBV28, the J gene TRBJ2-3; TRBD1 matches at 10 bases. Per the germline V gene, CDR1 is MDHEN and CDR2 is SYDVKM. The junction had 5 bases not matched to a gene; V was cut back by 5 bases and J by 6 bases. This CDR3 is 14 amino acids long. The CDR3 here is CASSPGQGGDTQYF. DNA of the CDR3: TGTGCCAGCAGTCCAGGACAGGGGGGGGATACGCAGTATTTT.

The rearrangement links TRBV5-6 to TRBJ1-2; D gene unclear. Trimming left V 1 base short and J 0 bases short, with 7 bases between. Germline CDR1 reads SGHDT; CDR2 reads YYEEEE. The CDR3 has 14 residues. This chain's CDR3 is CASSLSGPNYGYTF. DNA for the CDR3: TGTGCCAGCAGCTTGTCTGGGCCTAACTATGGCTACACCTTC.

V gene TRBV5-1 combines with J gene TRBJ1-1; D might be TRBD1 (6 bases). V gave up 0 bases and J gave up 0 bases, with 9 bases separating them. The germline V gene encodes CDR1 SGHRS and CDR2 YFSETQ. The length of the CDR3 is 15 residues. In DNA, the CDR3 is TGCGCCAGCAGCTTGGTAGGGGGGTTGAACACTGAAGCTTTCTTT. Its protein is CASSLVGGLNTEAFF.

CDR3 nucleotide sequence: TGTGCCAGCTCACCTTGGTCGAATAGCGGGTACGAGCAGTACTTC. As protein: CASSPWSNSGYEQYF. The chain carries TRBV18 and TRBJ2-7, with 7 bases matching TRBD2. The CDR3 totals 15 residues. Trimming cost V 3 bases and J 4 bases; bases outside gene matches: 9. CDR1 is KGHSH and CDR2 is LQKENI in the germline V gene. Full variable domain (outside the CDR3, taken from reference TRBV18 and TRBJ2-7): NAGVMQNPRHLVRRRGQEARLRCSPMKGHSHVYWYRQLPEEGLKFMVYLQKENIIDESGMPKERFSAEFPKEGPSILRIQQVVRGDSAAYFCASSPWSNSGYEQYFGPGTRLTVT.